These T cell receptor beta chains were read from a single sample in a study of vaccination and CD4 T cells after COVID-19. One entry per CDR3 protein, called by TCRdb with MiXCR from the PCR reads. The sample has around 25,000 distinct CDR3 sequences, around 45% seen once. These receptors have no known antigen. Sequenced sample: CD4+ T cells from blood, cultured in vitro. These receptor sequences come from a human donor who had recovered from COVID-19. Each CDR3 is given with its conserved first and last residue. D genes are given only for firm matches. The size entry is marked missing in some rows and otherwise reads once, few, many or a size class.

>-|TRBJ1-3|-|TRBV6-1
CASTFSGNTIYF
TGTGCCAGCACCTTCTCTGGAAACACCATATATTTT
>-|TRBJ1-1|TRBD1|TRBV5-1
CASSLTGAPGITEAFF
TGCGCCAGCAGCTTGACAGGGGCTCCAGGTATCACTGAAGCTTTCTTT
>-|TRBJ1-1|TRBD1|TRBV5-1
CASSAGQGKDTEAFF
TGCGCCAGCAGCGCGGGACAGGGGAAGGACACTGAAGCTTTCTTT
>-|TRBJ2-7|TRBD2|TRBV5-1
CASSLTSGGLGEQYF
TGCGCCAGCAGCTTAACTAGCGGGGGACTTGGGGAGCAGTACTTC
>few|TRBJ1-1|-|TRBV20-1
CSARAPGNTEAFF
TGCAGTGCTAGAGCTCCAGGGAACACTGAAGCTTTCTTT
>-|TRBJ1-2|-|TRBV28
CASSLIRGGYTF
TGTGCCAGCAGTTTAATCCGGGGAGGCTACACCTTC
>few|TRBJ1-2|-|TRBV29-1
CSVVMDYYGYTF
TGCAGCGTTGTTATGGACTACTATGGCTACACCTTC
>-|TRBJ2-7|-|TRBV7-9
CASSLGGSREQYF
TGTGCCAGCAGCTTAGGGGGGTCGAGGGAGCAGTACTTC
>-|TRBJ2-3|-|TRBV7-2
CASSPDRSTDTQYF
TGTGCCAGCAGCCCGGACAGAAGCACAGATACGCAGTATTTT
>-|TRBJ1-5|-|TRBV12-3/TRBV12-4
CASSLSGNSNQPQHF
TGTGCCAGCAGTTTAAGCGGGAATAGCAATCAGCCCCAGCATTTT
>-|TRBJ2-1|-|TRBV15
CATSRDMSSYNEQFF
TGTGCCACCAGCAGGGATATGAGCTCCTACAATGAGCAGTTCTTC
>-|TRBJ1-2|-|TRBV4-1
CASSQELTPTNYGYTF
TGCGCCAGCAGCCAAGAATTGACACCTACAAACTATGGCTACACCTTC
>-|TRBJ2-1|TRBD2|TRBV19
CASSIRGGANEQFF
TGTGCCAGTAGTATCCGCGGGGGGGCCAATGAGCAGTTCTTC
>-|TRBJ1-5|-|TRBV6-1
CASHEGGGNQPQHF
TGTGCCAGCCATGAGGGGGGTGGCAATCAGCCCCAGCATTTT
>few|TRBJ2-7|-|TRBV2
CASMRASPYEQYF
TGTGCCAGCATGCGAGCGTCGCCCTACGAGCAGTACTTC
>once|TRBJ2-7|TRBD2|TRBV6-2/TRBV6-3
CASSLAGGPAYYEQYF
TGTGCCAGCAGCCTAGCGGGAGGGCCGGCCTACTACGAGCAGTACTTC
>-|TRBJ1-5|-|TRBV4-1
CASSQDSGAGINQPQHF
TGCGCCAGCAGCCAAGATTCCGGGGCCGGCATTAATCAGCCCCAGCATTTT
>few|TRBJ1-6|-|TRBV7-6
CASSNQPGSSYNSPLHF
TGTGCCAGCAGCAACCAACCCGGGAGCTCCTATAATTCACCCCTCCACTTT
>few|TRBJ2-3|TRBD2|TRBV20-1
CSALRTSYTDTQYF
TGCAGTGCCCTTAGGACTAGCTACACAGATACGCAGTATTTT
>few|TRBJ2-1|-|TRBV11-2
CASSSDREGYNEQFF
TGTGCCAGCAGCTCCGACAGGGAGGGGTACAATGAGCAGTTCTTC
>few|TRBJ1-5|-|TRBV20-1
CSARVSLNQPQHF
TGCAGTGCTAGAGTCAGCCTCAATCAGCCCCAGCATTTT
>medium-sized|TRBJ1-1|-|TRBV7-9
CASSPRQDRRWNTEAFF
TGTGCCAGCAGCCCCCGACAGGACCGTCGCTGGAACACTGAAGCTTTCTTT
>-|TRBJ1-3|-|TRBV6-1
CASRRDILGTSGNTIYF
TGTGCCAGCAGGAGGGACATCCTGGGGACATCTGGAAACACCATATATTTT
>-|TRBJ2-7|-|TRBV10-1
CASSEGPGSYEQYF
TGCGCCAGCAGTGAGGGTCCGGGCTCCTACGAGCAGTACTTC
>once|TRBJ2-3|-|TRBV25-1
CASSAAGESTDTQYF
TGTGCCAGCAGTGCCGCTGGGGAGTCCACAGATACGCAGTATTTT
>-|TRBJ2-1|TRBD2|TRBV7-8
CASSPRGLAGVLRYEQFF
TGTGCCAGCAGCCCCAGAGGCCTAGCGGGAGTATTAAGGTATGAGCAGTTCTTC
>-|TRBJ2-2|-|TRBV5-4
CASSLEGTIGGELFF
TGTGCCAGCAGCTTGGAGGGTACCATTGGGGGGGAGCTGTTTTTT
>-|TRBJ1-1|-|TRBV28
CASSSPGRRGGPEAFF
TGTGCCAGCAGTTCTCCTGGACGGAGGGGTGGGCCTGAAGCTTTCTTT
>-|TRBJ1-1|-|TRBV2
CASSVSRAFF
TGTGCCAGCAGTGTTTCCCGGGCTTTCTTT
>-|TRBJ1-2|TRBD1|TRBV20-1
CSASLGQGVGGYTF
TGCAGTGCTTCTCTTGGACAGGGGGTGGGTGGCTACACCTTC
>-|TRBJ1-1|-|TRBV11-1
CASSPGDGLSAFF
TGTGCCAGCAGCCCTGGAGACGGGCTTTCGGCTTTCTTT
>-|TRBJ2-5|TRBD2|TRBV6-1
CASASGGAGETQYF
TGTGCCAGCGCTAGCGGGGGGGCTGGGGAGACCCAGTACTTC
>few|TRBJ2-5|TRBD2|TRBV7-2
CASRLAGGPETQYF
TGTGCCAGCAGGCTAGCGGGGGGGCCGGAGACCCAGTACTTC
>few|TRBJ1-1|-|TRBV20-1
CSVRVVGNTEAFF
TGCAGTGTTAGGGTGGTTGGGAACACTGAAGCTTTCTTT
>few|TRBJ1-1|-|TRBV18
CASSQYTAGLNTEAFF
TGTGCCAGCTCACAATACACAGCGGGACTGAACACTGAAGCTTTCTTT
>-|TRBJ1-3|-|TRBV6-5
CASSYNGPLSGNTIYF
TGTGCCAGCAGTTACAACGGACCCCTCTCTGGAAACACCATATATTTT
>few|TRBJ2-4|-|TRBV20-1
CSARAGAKNIQYF
TGCAGTGCTAGAGCAGGAGCCAAAAACATTCAGTACTTC
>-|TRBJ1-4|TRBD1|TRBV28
CASSLPGGGGTNEKLFF
TGTGCCAGCAGTCTTCCAGGGGGCGGGGGAACTAATGAAAAACTGTTTTTT
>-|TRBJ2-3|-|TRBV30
CAWSINRGDTQYF
TGTGCCTGGAGTATCAACCGGGGGGATACGCAGTATTTT
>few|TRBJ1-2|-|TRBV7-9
CASSSDSSTHYGYTF
TGTGCCAGCAGCTCGGACAGCTCTACTCACTATGGCTACACCTTC
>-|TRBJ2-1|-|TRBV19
CASSIVATEQFF
TGTGCCAGTAGTATCGTAGCTACTGAGCAGTTCTTC
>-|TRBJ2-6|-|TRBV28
CASSSYRDSRANVLTF
TGTGCCAGCAGTTCCTACAGGGACTCTAGGGCCAACGTCCTGACTTTC
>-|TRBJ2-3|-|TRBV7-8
CASSLGPGLSTDTQYF
TGTGCCAGCAGCTTAGGTCCCGGGTTGAGCACAGATACGCAGTATTTT
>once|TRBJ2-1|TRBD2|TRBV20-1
CSWSGRGQSSYNEQFF
TGCAGCTGGAGCGGGAGGGGACAAAGCTCCTACAATGAGCAGTTCTTC
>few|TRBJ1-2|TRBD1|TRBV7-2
CASSAGTGFNYGYTF
TGTGCCAGCAGCGCGGGGACAGGGTTTAACTATGGCTACACCTTC